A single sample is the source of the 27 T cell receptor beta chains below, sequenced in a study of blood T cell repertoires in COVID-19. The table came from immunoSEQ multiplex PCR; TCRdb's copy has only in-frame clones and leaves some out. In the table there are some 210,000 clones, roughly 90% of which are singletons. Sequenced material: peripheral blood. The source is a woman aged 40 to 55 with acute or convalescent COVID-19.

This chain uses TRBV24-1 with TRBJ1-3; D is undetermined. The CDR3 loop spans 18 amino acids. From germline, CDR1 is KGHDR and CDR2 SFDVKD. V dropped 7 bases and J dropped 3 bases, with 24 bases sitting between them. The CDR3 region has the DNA TGTGCCACCAGAACCACAGTGCCCGGCCTGGACTATGGAAACACCATATATTTT. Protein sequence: CATRTTVPGLDYGNTIYF.

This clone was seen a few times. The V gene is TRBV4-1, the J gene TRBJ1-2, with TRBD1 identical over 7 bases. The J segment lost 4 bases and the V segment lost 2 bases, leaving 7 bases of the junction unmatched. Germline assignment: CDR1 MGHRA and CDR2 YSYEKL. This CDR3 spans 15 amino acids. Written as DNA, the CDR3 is TGCGCCAGCAGCCAAACAGACAGGGCCTCCTATGGCTACACCTTC. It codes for CASSQTDRASYGYTF.

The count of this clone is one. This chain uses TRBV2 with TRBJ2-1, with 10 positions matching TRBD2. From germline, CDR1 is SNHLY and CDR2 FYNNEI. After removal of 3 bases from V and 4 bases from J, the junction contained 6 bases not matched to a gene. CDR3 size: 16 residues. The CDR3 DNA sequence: TGTGCCAGCAGTGAGAAGGTAGCGGGGGGATACAATGAGCAGTTCTTC. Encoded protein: CASSEKVAGGYNEQFF.

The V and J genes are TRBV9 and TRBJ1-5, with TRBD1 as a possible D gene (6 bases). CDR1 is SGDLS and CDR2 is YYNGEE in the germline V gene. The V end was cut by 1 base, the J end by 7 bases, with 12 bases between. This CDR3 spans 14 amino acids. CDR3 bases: TGTGCCAGCAGCGTAACAGGGTTTGGCCAGCCCCAGCATTTT. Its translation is CASSVTGFGQPQHF. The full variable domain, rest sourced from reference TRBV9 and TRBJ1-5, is DSGVTQTPKHLITATGQRVTLRCSPRSGDLSVYWYQQSLDQGLQFLIQYYNGEERAKGNILERFSAQQFPDLHSELNLSSLELGDSALYFCASSVTGFGQPQHFGDGTRLSIL.

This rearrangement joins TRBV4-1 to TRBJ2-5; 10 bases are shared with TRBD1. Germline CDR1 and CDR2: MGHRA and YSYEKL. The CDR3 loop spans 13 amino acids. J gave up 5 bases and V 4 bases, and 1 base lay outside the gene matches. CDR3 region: CASSRTGGETQYF. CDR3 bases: TGCGCCAGCAGCCGGACAGGGGGGGAGACCCAGTACTTC.

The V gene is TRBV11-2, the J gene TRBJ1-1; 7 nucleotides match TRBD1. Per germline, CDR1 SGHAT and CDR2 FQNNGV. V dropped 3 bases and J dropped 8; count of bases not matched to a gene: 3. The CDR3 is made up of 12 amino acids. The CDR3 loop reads CASSFGTAEAFF. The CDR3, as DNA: TGTGCCAGCAGCTTCGGGACAGCAGAAGCTTTCTTT.

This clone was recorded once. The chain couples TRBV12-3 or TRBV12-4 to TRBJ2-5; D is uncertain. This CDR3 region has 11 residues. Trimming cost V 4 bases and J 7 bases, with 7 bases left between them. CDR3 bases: TGTGCCAGCAGTTCTACCGGGACCCAGTACTTC. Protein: CASSSTGTQYF.

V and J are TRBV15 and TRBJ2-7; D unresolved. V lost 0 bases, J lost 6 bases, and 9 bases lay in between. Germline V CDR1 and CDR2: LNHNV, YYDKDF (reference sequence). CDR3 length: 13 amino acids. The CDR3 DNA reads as TGTGCCACCAGCAGAGATCTAGGTAGCGAGCAGTACGTC. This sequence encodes CATSRDLGSEQYV.

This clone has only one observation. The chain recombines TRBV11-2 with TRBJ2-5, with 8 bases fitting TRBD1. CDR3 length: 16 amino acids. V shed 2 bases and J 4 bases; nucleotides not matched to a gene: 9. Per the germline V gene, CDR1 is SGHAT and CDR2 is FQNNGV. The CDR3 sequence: CASSLFQGALGETQYF. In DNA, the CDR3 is TGTGCCAGCAGCTTATTCCAGGGGGCGTTAGGAGAGACCCAGTACTTC.

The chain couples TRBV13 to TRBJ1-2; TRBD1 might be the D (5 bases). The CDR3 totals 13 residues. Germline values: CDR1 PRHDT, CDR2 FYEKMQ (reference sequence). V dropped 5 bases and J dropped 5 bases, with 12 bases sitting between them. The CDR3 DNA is TGTGCCAGCAGCGCTCCGGGACTTTATGGCTACACCTTC. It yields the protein CASSAPGLYGYTF.

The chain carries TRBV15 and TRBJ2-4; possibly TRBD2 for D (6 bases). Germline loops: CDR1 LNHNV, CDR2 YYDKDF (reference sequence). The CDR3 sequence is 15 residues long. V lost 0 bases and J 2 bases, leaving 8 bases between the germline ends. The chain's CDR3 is CATSRDWDSKNIQYF. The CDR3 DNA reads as TGTGCCACCAGCAGAGATTGGGACTCCAAAAACATTCAGTACTTC. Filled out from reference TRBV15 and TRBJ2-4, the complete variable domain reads DAMVIQNPRYQVTQFGKPVTLSCSQTLNHNVMYWYQQKSSQAPKLLFHYYDKDFNNEADTPDNFQSRRPNTSFCFLDIRSPGLGDTAMYLCATSRDWDSKNIQYFGAGTRLSVL.

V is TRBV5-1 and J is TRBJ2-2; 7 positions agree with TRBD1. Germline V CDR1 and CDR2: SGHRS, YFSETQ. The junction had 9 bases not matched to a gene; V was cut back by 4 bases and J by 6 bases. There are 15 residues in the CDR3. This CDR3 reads CASSRATGNPGELFF. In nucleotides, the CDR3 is TGCGCCAGCAGCCGCGCGACAGGGAATCCCGGGGAGCTGTTTTTT.

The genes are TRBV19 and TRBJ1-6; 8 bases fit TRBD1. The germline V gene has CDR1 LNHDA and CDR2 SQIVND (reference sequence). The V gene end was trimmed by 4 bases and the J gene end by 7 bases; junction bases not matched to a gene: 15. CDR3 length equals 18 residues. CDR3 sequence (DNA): TGTGCCAGTAGTACGAAAACCCCGCACAGGGGGAGCAATTCACCCCTCCACTTT. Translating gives CASSTKTPHRGSNSPLHF.

CDR3 DNA: TGTGCCAGCAGCTTATCAGGGGACACCGGGGAGCTGTTTTTT. Amino acids: CASSLSGDTGELFF. V gene TRBV7-2 combines with J gene TRBJ2-2; D might be TRBD1 (6 bases). The CDR3 loop spans 14 amino acids. Per germline, CDR1 SGHTA and CDR2 FQGNSA. Trimming took off 2 bases at V and 3 bases at J, with 7 bases between the two ends.

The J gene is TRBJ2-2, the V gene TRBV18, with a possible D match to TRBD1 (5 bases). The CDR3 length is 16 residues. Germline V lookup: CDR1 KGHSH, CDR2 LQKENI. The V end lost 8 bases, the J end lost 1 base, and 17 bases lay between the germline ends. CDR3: CASLLHRIENTGELFF. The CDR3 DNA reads TGTGCCAGCCTACTCCACAGGATCGAGAACACCGGGGAGCTGTTTTTT. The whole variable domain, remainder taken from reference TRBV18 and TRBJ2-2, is NAGVMQNPRHLVRRRGQEARLRCSPMKGHSHVYWYRQLPEEGLKFMVYLQKENIIDESGMPKERFSAEFPKEGPSILRIQQVVRGDSAAYFCASLLHRIENTGELFFGEGSRLTVL.

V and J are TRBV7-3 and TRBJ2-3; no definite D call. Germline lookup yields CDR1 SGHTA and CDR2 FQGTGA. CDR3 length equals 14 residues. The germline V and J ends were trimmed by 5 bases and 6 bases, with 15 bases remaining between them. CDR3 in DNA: TGTGCCAGCAGCCCAACAGTACCCTCGGATACGCAGTATTTT. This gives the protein CASSPTVPSDTQYF.

This chain's CDR3 is CASSHGSSVTAGEKLFF. Written as DNA, the CDR3 is TGCGCCAGCAGCCACGGGTCGTCAGTTACTGCGGGCGAAAAACTGTTTTTT. This chain connects TRBV4-1 to TRBJ1-4; D remains ambiguous. V lost 3 bases, J lost 8 bases, and 22 bases lay in between. This CDR3 is built from 17 residues. The germline gives CDR1 MGHRA, CDR2 YSYEKL.

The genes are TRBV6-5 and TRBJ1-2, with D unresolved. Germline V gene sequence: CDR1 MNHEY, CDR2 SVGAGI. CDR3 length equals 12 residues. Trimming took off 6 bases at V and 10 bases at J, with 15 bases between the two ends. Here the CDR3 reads CASSDSGYDYTF. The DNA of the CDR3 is TGTGCCAGCAGCGATTCAGGCTACGACTACACCTTC.

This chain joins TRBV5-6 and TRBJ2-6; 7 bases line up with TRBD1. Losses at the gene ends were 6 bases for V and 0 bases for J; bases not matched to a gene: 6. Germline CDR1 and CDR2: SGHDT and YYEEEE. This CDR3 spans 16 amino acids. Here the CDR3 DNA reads TGTGCCAGCATCTTCCGGGACAGCTCTGGGGCCAACGTCCTGACTTTC. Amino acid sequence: CASIFRDSSGANVLTF. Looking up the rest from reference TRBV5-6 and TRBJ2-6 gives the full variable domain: DAGVTQSPTHLIKTRGQQVTLRCSPKSGHDTVSWYQQALGQGPQFIFQYYEEEERQRGNFPDRFSGHQFPNYSSELNVNALLLGDSALYLCASIFRDSSGANVLTFGAGSRLTVL.

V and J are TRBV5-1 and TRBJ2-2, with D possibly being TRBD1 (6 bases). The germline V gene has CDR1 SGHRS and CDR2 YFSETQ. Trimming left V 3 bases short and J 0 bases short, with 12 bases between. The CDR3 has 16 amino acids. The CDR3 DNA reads TGCGCCAGCAGCTCCACAGGGTACGCGAACACCGGGGAGCTGTTTTTT. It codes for CASSSTGYANTGELFF.

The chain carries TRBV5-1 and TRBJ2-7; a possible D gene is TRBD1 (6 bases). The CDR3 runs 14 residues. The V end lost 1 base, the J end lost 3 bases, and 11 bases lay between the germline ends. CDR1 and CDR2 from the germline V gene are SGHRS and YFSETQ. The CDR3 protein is CASSLTGYDYEQYV. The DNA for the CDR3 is TGCGCCAGCAGCTTGACAGGGTATGACTACGAGCAGTACGTC.

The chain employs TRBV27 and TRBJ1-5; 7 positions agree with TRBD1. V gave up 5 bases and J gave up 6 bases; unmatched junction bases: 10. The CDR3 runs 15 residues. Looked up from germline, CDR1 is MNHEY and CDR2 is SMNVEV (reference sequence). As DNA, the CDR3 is TGTGCCAGCAGTCCGAGCGGGGGACAGTCTCAGCCCCAGCATTTT. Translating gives CASSPSGGQSQPQHF.

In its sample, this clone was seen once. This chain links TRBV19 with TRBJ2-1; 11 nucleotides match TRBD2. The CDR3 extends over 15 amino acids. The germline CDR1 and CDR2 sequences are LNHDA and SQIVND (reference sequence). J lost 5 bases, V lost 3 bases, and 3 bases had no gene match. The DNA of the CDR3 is TGTGCCAGTAGTATTATACTAGCGGGGGACAATGAGCAGTTCTTC. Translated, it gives CASSIILAGDNEQFF.

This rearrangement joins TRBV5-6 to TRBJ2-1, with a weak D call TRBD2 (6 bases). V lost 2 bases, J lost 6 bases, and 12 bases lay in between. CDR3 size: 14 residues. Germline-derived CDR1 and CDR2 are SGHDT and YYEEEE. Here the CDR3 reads CASSLLAPGNEQFF. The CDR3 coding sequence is TGTGCCAGCAGCTTACTAGCTCCCGGCAATGAGCAGTTCTTC.

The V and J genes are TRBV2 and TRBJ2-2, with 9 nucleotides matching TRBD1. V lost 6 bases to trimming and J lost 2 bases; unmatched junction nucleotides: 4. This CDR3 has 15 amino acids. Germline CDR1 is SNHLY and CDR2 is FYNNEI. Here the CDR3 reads CASRGGQGNTGELFF. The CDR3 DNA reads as TGTGCCAGCAGGGGGGGACAGGGTAACACCGGGGAGCTGTTTTTT.

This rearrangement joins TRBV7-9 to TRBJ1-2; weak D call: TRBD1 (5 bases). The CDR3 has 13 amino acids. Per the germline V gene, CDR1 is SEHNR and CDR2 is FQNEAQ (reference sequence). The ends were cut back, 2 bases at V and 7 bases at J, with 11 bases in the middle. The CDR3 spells CASSLNFQGGYTF. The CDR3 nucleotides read TGTGCCAGCAGCTTAAATTTCCAGGGTGGCTACACCTTC. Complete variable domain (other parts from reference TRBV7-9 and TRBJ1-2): DTGVSQNPRHKITKRGQNVTFRCDPISEHNRLYWYRQTLGQGPEFLTYFQNEAQLEKSRLLSDRFSAERPKGSFSTLEIQRTEQGDSAMYLCASSLNFQGGYTFGSGTRLTVV.

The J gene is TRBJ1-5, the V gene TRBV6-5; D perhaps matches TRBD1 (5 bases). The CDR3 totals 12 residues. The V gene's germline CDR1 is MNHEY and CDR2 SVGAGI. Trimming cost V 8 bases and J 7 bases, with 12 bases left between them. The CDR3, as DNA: TGTGCCAGCGGGGCCTCGGCCCAGCCCCAGCATTTT. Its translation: CASGASAQPQHF.